This T cell receptor (beta chain) was identified during a study of cytomegalovirus exposure and HLA in healthy donors. Whole-study results and caveats: Specificity for CMV antigens was confirmed in vitro for a few of the CMV-associated chains. Rare sequences made up most TCRs, while some public TCRs were found in many donors. According to a subsequent analysis, TCR clusters from the first cohort were inclined to appear together in the roughly 110 validation repertoires.

Worth noting for this clone: As yet, its antigen is unknown.

Generated by immunoSEQ multiplex PCR, the TCRdb table keeps only in-frame clones and is missing some. The sample consists of roughly 150,000 clones, roughly 80% of them appearing once. After removal of 6 bases from V and 4 bases from J, the junction contained 10 bases not matched to a gene. Germline lookup yields CDR1 MDHEN and CDR2 SYDVKM. The CDR3 is 16 amino acids. The sequencing sample was made of PBMCs. V is TRBV28 and J is TRBJ2-1, with 9 bases identical to TRBD2. The sequence was obtained from a man aged 25 to 40 in good health and CMV-seropositive. Here the CDR3 DNA reads TGTGCCAGCAGCCCCTCTAGCGGGATGGGGTACAATGAGCAGTTCTTC. The encoded protein is CASSPSSGMGYNEQFF.